The next 12 T cell receptor beta chains were all read from a single sample in a study of T cell responses to AZD1222 COVID-19 vaccine. Assay used: immunoSEQ multiplex PCR; TCRdb lists only in-frame clones, some missing. The sample yields approximately 140,000 clones, under 95% seen once. This material consisted of peripheral blood, taken on day 0 of AZD1222 vaccination. These receptor sequences come from an adult in good health.

The genes are TRBV20-1 and TRBJ2-7; D not resolved. Trimming removed 8 bases at V and 6 bases at J, with 11 bases between. This CDR3 region has 10 residues. CDR1 is DFQATT, CDR2 SNEGSKA, per germline (reference sequence). The CDR3 nucleotides read TGCAGTTCCCCCATCCGCGAGCAGTACTTC. It is translated as CSSPIREQYF.

V gene TRBV9 combines with J gene TRBJ2-1; 10 bases are shared with TRBD2. V dropped 4 bases and J dropped 5; count of bases not matched to a gene: 6. Germline assignment: CDR1 SGDLS and CDR2 YYNGEE. This CDR3 is 15 amino acids long. CDR3 amino acids: CASSQSGRANNEQFF. In DNA, the CDR3 is TGTGCCAGCAGCCAAAGCGGGAGGGCCAACAATGAGCAGTTCTTC. Complete variable domain (other parts from reference TRBV9 and TRBJ2-1): DSGVTQTPKHLITATGQRVTLRCSPRSGDLSVYWYQQSLDQGLQFLIQYYNGEERAKGNILERFSAQQFPDLHSELNLSSLELGDSALYFCASSQSGRANNEQFFGPGTRLTVL.

The chain recombines TRBV7-8 with TRBJ2-4; 8 nucleotides match TRBD1. This CDR3 region has 14 residues. Germline CDR1 is SGHVS and CDR2 is FQNEAQ. The V gene end was trimmed by 5 bases and the J gene end by 8 bases; junction bases not matched to a gene: 8. CDR3 region: CASSPTTGADIQYF. The DNA of the CDR3 is TGTGCCAGCAGCCCAACGACAGGGGCTGACATTCAGTACTTC.

CDR3: CASRLAGSYEQYF. The DNA of the CDR3 is TGTGCCAGTAGACTAGCTGGTTCCTACGAGCAGTACTTC. J is TRBJ2-7 and V is TRBV28, with 7 positions matching TRBD2. Germline V lookup: CDR1 MDHEN, CDR2 SYDVKM. J lost 1 base, V lost 9 bases, and 6 bases had no gene match. The CDR3 sequence is 13 residues long.

J is TRBJ1-5 and V is TRBV23-1, with a weak D call TRBD1 (6 bases). TRBV23-1 is sorted into the ORF group, with uncertain function. The CDR3 spans 12 residues. The CDR3 is CVGRRGVEPQHF. The CDR3 DNA is TGCGTCGGGAGGAGGGGGGTTGAGCCCCAGCATTTT.

V gene TRBV7-2 combines with J gene TRBJ2-7, with a tentative D call TRBD2 (6 bases). The germline gives CDR1 SGHTA, CDR2 FQGNSA. This CDR3 region has 14 residues. The V gene lost 5 bases and the J gene lost 4 bases, with 15 bases spanning the gap. The DNA for the CDR3 is TGTGCCAGCAGCCCCGTGGGGGGTTATTACGAGCAGTACTTC. Protein product: CASSPVGGYYEQYF.

The V call is TRBV5-8, the J call TRBJ2-2; D is undetermined. This CDR3 comprises 13 residues. The V and J ends lost 0 bases and 7 bases respectively, with 7 bases between them. Germline V gene sequence: CDR1 SGHTS, CDR2 YDEGEE. The CDR3 loop reads CASSLEGHGELFF. The CDR3 nucleotides are TGTGCCAGCAGCTTGGAGGGCCACGGGGAGCTGTTTTTT.

The rearrangement links TRBV4-3 to TRBJ1-6, with a tentative D call TRBD1 (6 bases). Germline CDR1 reads LGHNA; CDR2 reads YSLEER. V was pared by 1 base and J by 12 bases, with 16 bases between. There are 15 residues in the CDR3. The CDR3 nucleotides are TGCGCCAGCAGCCAAGCCTGGGACACTGCGGGACCCCTCCACTTT. Amino acid sequence: CASSQAWDTAGPLHF.

This clone was counted between two and nine times. The chain joins TRBV5-4 to TRBJ1-1, with D uncertain. The ends were cut back, 3 bases at V and 3 bases at J, with 18 bases in the middle. Germline-derived CDR1 and CDR2 are SGHNT and YYREEE (reference sequence). The CDR3 length is 16 residues. Here the CDR3 DNA reads TGTGCCAGCAGCTACCCCCGTTCTGGCAGAGACACTGAAGCTTTCTTT. Translating gives CASSYPRSGRDTEAFF.

V gene TRBV4-3 combines with J gene TRBJ1-5, with a possible D match to TRBD1 (6 bases). CDR1 and CDR2 (germline): LGHNA, YSLEER. The CDR3 has 18 amino acids. Trimming took 1 base from V and 4 from J, leaving 20 bases between them. The CDR3 is CASSQGVRGTFGNQPQHF. As DNA, the CDR3 is TGCGCCAGCAGCCAAGGAGTTAGGGGGACCTTTGGAAATCAGCCCCAGCATTTT.

This chain connects TRBV12-3 or TRBV12-4 to TRBJ1-2; a possible D gene is TRBD1 (5 bases). This CDR3 has 13 residues. Trimming cost V 5 bases and J 4 bases, with 11 bases left between them. The CDR3 protein is CASSSRGFYGYTF. As DNA, the CDR3 is TGTGCCAGCAGTAGCCGGGGCTTCTATGGCTACACCTTC.

V gene TRBV2 combines with J gene TRBJ2-7; TRBD2 matches at 7 bases. V gave up 3 bases and J gave up 6 bases; unmatched junction bases: 5. The CDR3 contains 13 residues. Germline V gene lookup returns CDR1 SNHLY and CDR2 FYNNEI. CDR3 amino acids: CASSEWTRSEQYF. Written as DNA, the CDR3 is TGTGCCAGCAGTGAGTGGACTAGATCCGAGCAGTACTTC.